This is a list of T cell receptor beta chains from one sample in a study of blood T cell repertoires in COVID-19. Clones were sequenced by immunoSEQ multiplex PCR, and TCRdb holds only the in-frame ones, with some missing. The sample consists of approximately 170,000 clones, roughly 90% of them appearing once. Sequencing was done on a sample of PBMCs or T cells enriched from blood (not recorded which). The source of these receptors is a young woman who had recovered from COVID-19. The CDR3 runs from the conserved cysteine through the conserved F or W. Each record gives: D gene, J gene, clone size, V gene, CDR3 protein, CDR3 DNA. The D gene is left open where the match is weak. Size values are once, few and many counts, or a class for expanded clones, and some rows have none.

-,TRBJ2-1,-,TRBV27,CASSPSGTHNEQFF,TGTGCCAGCAGTCCCTCCGGGACTCACAATGAGCAGTTCTTC
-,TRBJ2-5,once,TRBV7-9,CASSLGGVAQETQYF,TGTGCCAGCAGCTTAGGCGGGGTTGCTCAAGAGACCCAGTACTTC
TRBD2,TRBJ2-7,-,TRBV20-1,CSASPGTSGYEQYF,TGCAGTGCTAGTCCCGGGACTAGCGGCTACGAGCAGTACTTC
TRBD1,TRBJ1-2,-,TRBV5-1,CASSSGTGGVGYTF,TGCGCCAGCAGCTCTGGGACAGGGGGCGTTGGCTACACCTTC
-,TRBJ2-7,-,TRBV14,CASSQWSSSYEQYF,TGTGCCAGCAGCCAATGGTCTAGCTCCTACGAGCAGTACTTC
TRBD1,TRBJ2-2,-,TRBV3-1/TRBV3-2,CASSSGQGRNTGELFF,TGTGCCAGCAGCTCCGGACAGGGGCGTAACACCGGGGAGCTGTTTTTT
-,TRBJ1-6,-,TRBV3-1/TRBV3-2,CASSQVRERPLHF,TGTGCCAGCAGCCAAGTGAGGGAGAGGCCCCTCCACTTT
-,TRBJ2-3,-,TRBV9,CASSVVGRPGSDTQYF,TGTGCCAGCAGCGTAGTGGGCCGACCGGGGTCAGATACGCAGTATTTT
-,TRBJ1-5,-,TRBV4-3,CASSQDFVQYNQPQHF,TGCGCCAGCAGCCAAGACTTTGTTCAGTACAATCAGCCCCAGCATTTT
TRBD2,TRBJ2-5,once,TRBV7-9,CASSRPGLAVQETQYF,TGTGCCAGCAGCAGACCGGGACTAGCGGTTCAAGAGACCCAGTACTTC
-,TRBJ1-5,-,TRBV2,CASSDWGGQPQHF,TGTGCCAGCAGTGACTGGGGAGGGCAGCCCCAGCATTTT
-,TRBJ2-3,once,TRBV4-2,CASSQAGGTDTQYF,TGTGCCAGCAGCCAAGCGGGAGGCACAGATACGCAGTATTTT
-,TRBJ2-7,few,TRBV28,CASSFIRGHEQYF,TGTGCCAGCAGTTTTATAAGGGGCCACGAGCAGTACTTC
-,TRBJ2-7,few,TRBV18,CASSQGAPYYEQYF,TGTGCCAGCTCCCAGGGCGCTCCCTACTACGAGCAGTACTTC
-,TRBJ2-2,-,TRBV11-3,CASSLGAAEHGELFF,TGTGCCAGCAGCTTAGGGGCAGCTGAACACGGGGAGCTGTTTTTT
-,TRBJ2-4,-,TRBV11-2,CASGFKRDTNIQYF,TGTGCCAGCGGCTTCAAGCGGGACACAAACATTCAGTACTTC
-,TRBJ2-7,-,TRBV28,CASSFYRASYEQYF,TGTGCCAGCAGTTTCTACAGGGCGTCCTACGAGCAGTACTTC
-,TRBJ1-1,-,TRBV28,CASNTRGNTEAFF,TGTGCCAGCAACACGCGGGGTAACACTGAAGCTTTCTTT
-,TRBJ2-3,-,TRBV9,CASSVGEGETDTQYF,TGTGCCAGCAGCGTAGGGGAGGGGGAGACAGATACGCAGTATTTT
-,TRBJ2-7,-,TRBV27,CASSLSGSGYEQYF,TGTGCCAGCAGTTTAAGTGGGAGCGGGTACGAGCAGTACTTC
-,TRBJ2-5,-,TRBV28,CASSLRSVTQYF,TGTGCCAGCAGTTTAAGGAGTGTGACCCAGTACTTC
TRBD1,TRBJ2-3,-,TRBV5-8,CASSISTGGGRRDTQYF,TGTGCCAGCAGCATTTCAACAGGGGGCGGAAGGAGGGATACGCAGTATTTT
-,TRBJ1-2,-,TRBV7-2,CASTGSPPIYGYTF,TGTGCCAGCACCGGTAGTCCGCCTATCTATGGCTACACCTTC
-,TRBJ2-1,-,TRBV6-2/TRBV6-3,CASSYLASNEQFF,TGTGCCAGCAGTTATCTAGCGTCAAATGAGCAGTTCTTC
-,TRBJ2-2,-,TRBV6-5,CAISPQAATGELFF,TGTGCCATCTCGCCACAGGCGGCAACCGGGGAGCTGTTTTTT
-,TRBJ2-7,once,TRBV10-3,CAITSQQGGHEQYF,TGTGCCATCACCTCCCAACAGGGTGGCCACGAGCAGTACTTC
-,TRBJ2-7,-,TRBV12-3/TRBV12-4,CASSLGFDEQYF,TGTGCCAGCAGTTTAGGTTTCGACGAGCAGTACTTC